The 20 T cell receptor beta chains listed next were all sequenced from one sample in a study of cytomegalovirus exposure and HLA in healthy donors. PCR involved 60 Vbeta and 13 Jbeta primers. Repertoires were generated with immunoSEQ multiplex PCR, while TCRdb's copy carries only in-frame clones and drops some. Found here are fewer than 130,000 clones, 60% to 85% of them singletons; the top ten hold 1.3%. Input material: PBMCs. These receptors came from a woman aged 30 to 39 in good health and CMV-seronegative.

This chain joins TRBV28 and TRBJ1-4, with 7 bases fitting TRBD1. This CDR3 has 16 residues. Unmatched junction bases numbered 4, after V lost 3 bases and J lost 0 bases. CDR1 and CDR2 (germline): MDHEN, SYDVKM. DNA of the CDR3: TGTGCCAGCAGTTTGCCGGGGACAGCAACTAATGAAAAACTGTTTTTT. Translated, it gives CASSLPGTATNEKLFF.

The chain links TRBV5-1 to TRBJ2-2; 9 bases fit TRBD1. The germline V gene encodes CDR1 SGHRS and CDR2 YFSETQ. The CDR3 is 19 amino acids. The V segment lost 2 bases and the J segment 0 bases; nucleotides outside the gene matches: 11. The CDR3 here is CASSFLQGAGTSNTGELFF. The CDR3 bases are TGCGCCAGCAGCTTCCTACAGGGGGCCGGTACCTCGAACACCGGGGAGCTGTTTTTT.

This sequence joins TRBV7-2 and TRBJ2-7, with unresolved D. Germline CDR1 and CDR2: SGHTA and FQGNSA. V lost 0 bases and J lost 2, with 14 bases in between. The CDR3 covers 16 residues. DNA of the CDR3: TGTGCCAGCAGCTTAGCGTGGCAGGCGTACACCTACGAGCAGTACGTC. Amino acids: CASSLAWQAYTYEQYV.

The V gene is TRBV5-4, the J gene TRBJ1-2, with 10 bases lining up with TRBD1. Germline CDR1 SGHNT, CDR2 YYREEE (reference sequence). The trim removed 2 bases at V and 8 bases at J, leaving 9 bases unmatched. This CDR3 has 15 amino acids. The CDR3 bases are TGTGCCAGCAGCTTCGGGACAGGGGCTTCGGGAGGCTACACCTTC. Protein: CASSFGTGASGGYTF.

V gene TRBV29-1 combines with J gene TRBJ2-3; 7 nucleotides line up with TRBD1. CDR1 and CDR2 from the germline V gene are SQVTM and ANQGSEA. Trimming took 0 bases from V and 4 from J; bases not matched to a gene: 4. CDR3 size: 14 residues. The CDR3 spells CSVEEAGGADTQYF. CDR3 in DNA: TGCAGCGTTGAAGAGGCAGGGGGAGCAGATACGCAGTATTTT.

The chain has TRBV4-3 and TRBJ1-1; 9 bases fit TRBD1. Germline V gene lookup returns CDR1 LGHNA and CDR2 YSLEER. With 2 bases clipped from V and 1 base from J, the junction kept 2 bases outside the gene matches. CDR3 size: 15 residues. The CDR3 DNA reads as TGCGCCAGCAGCCAATCGGGACAGGGGAACACTGAAGCTTTCTTT. It codes for CASSQSGQGNTEAFF.

The J gene is TRBJ2-3, the V gene TRBV27; 8 bases are a match to TRBD2. The CDR3 runs 18 residues. CDR1 and CDR2 (germline): MNHEY, SMNVEV (reference sequence). The V and J ends lost 2 bases and 2 bases, in that order; junction bases with no gene match: 12. The CDR3 DNA reads as TGTGCCAGCAGTTTAAGGGGTCGCGGCGGGAGGATCACAGATACGCAGTATTTT. It is translated as CASSLRGRGGRITDTQYF.

This rearrangement joins TRBV7-2 to TRBJ2-3, with TRBD2 identical over 10 bases. The V segment lost 6 bases and the J segment 2 bases; nucleotides outside the gene matches: 5. CDR3 size: 15 residues. CDR1 and CDR2 (germline): SGHTA, FQGNSA. CDR3 sequence reads: CASRAGGPNTDTQYF. In nucleotides, the CDR3 is TGTGCCAGCAGAGCGGGGGGGCCTAACACAGATACGCAGTATTTT.

This chain joins TRBV11-1 and TRBJ2-7; D is undetermined. The CDR3 sequence is 13 residues long. CDR1 and CDR2 from the germline V gene are SGHAT and FQDESV (reference sequence). V gave up 2 bases and J gave up 0 bases, with 5 bases separating them. CDR3 DNA sequence: TGTGCCAGCAGCTTACGGAGCTCCTACGAGCAGTACTTC. It codes for CASSLRSSYEQYF. The entire variable domain, with the rest obtained from reference TRBV11-1 and TRBJ2-7, is as follows: EAEVAQSPRYKITEKSQAVAFWCDPISGHATLYWYRQILGQGPELLVQFQDESVVDDSQLPKDRFSAERLKGVDSTLKIQPAELGDSAMYLCASSLRSSYEQYFGPGTRLTVT.

J is TRBJ2-5 and V is TRBV29-1; TRBD2 agrees at 14 bases. The CDR3 is 16 amino acids. The germline gives CDR1 SQVTM, CDR2 ANQGSEA. V dropped 7 bases and J dropped 1; count of bases not matched to a gene: 8. The chain's CDR3 is CSGMGLAGESQETQYF. Here the CDR3 DNA reads TGCAGCGGAATGGGACTAGCGGGAGAGAGCCAAGAGACCCAGTACTTC.

This clone turned up a few times. In DNA, the CDR3 is TGTGCCAGCAGCCCGCGGACAGGGGAAGCTTTCTTT. As protein: CASSPRTGEAFF. The V and J genes are TRBV7-9 and TRBJ1-1; 8 positions agree with TRBD1. The CDR3 loop spans 12 amino acids. CDR1 SEHNR and CDR2 FQNEAQ come from the germline V gene (reference sequence). V lost 5 bases, J lost 8 bases, and 4 bases stayed unmatched.

V and J are TRBV10-1 and TRBJ2-7; tentatively, D is TRBD1 (9 bases). This CDR3 is 14 amino acids long. In germline, CDR1 is WNHNN, CDR2 SYGVQD (reference sequence). Trimming removed 8 bases at V and 4 bases at J, with 18 bases between. In nucleotides, the CDR3 is TGCGCCAGCGTAGCGGGACAGGGAGGATACGAGCAGTACTTC. It encodes CASVAGQGGYEQYF.

The chain couples TRBV6-5 to TRBJ2-5; D gene ambiguous. The J call may be incorrect, as the DNA end agrees better with TRBJ2-7. In germline, CDR1 is MNHEY, CDR2 SVGAGI. The CDR3 has 13 amino acids. CDR3 sequence reads: CASSYSWQSEQYF. CDR3 DNA sequence: TGTGCCAGCAGTTACTCCTGGCAGAGCGAGCAGTACTTC.

This clone came up a few times. DNA for the CDR3: TGCGCCAGCAGCCAAGACGCCCTTTTGGCCCTCTCTTTTTATGGCTACACCTTC. This encodes CASSQDALLALSFYGYTF. V gene TRBV4-3 combines with J gene TRBJ1-2; D not certain. This CDR3 is built from 18 residues. Germline V gives CDR1 LGHNA, CDR2 YSLEER. Trimming pared 0 bases from V and 5 bases from J, leaving 22 bases between.

This chain links TRBV28 with TRBJ2-7, with 7 bases matching TRBD2. The CDR3 contains 15 residues. Germline trimming cut 8 bases from V and 7 bases from J; bases unmatched to any gene: 17. The germline CDR1 and CDR2 sequences are MDHEN and SYDVKM. CDR3 sequence: CASAFHGATSLEQYF. The CDR3 nucleotides are TGTGCCAGCGCGTTTCACGGGGCGACTAGCCTAGAGCAGTACTTC.

The chain uses TRBV11-2 and TRBJ2-1, with no clear D. CDR1 and CDR2 from the germline V gene are SGHAT and FQNNGV. The CDR3 has 11 residues. V was clipped by 8 bases and J by 0 bases, with 2 bases between them. In nucleotides, the CDR3 is TGTGCCAGCTACTCCTACAATGAGCAGTTCTTC. Encoded protein: CASYSYNEQFF.

This chain uses TRBV6-1 with TRBJ2-7, with D maybe TRBD2 (5 bases). The ends were cut back, 7 bases at V and 4 bases at J, with 20 bases in the middle. Looked up from germline, CDR1 is MNHNS and CDR2 is SASEGT. The CDR3 runs to 15 residues. CDR3 coding DNA: TGTGCCAGCACCCGAGACTGGAGCGGTACTTACGAGCAGTACTTC. Its translation: CASTRDWSGTYEQYF.

About this clone itself: Other DNA sequences in this specimen translate into the identical CDR3. J is TRBJ2-7 and V is TRBV4-3, with D uncertain. V was cut by 0 bases and J by 1 base, with 4 bases left in between. The V gene's germline CDR1 is LGHNA and CDR2 YSLEER. The CDR3 contains 13 residues. CDR3 residues: CASSQDRSYEQYF. The CDR3 region has the DNA TGCGCCAGCAGCCAAGATCGTTCCTACGAGCAGTACTTC.

CDR3 protein: CASSSGRVRQETQYF. As DNA, the CDR3 is TGTGCCAGTAGTAGTGGCAGGGTTCGGCAAGAGACCCAGTACTTC. This chain joins TRBV19 and TRBJ2-5; a weak D match, TRBD1 (5 bases). There are 15 residues in the CDR3. Germline CDR1 reads LNHDA; CDR2 reads SQIVND (reference sequence). Trimming removed 4 bases from V and 2 bases from J, with 14 bases in between. Full variable domain (missing parts from reference TRBV19 and TRBJ2-5): DGGITQSPKYLFRKEGQNVTLSCEQNLNHDAMYWYRQDPGQGLRLIYYSQIVNDFQKGDIAEGYSVSREKKESFPLTVTSAQKNPTAFYLCASSSGRVRQETQYFGPGTRLLVL.

This chain joins TRBV6-6 and TRBJ2-3; 7 bases match TRBD2. Per the germline V gene, CDR1 is MNHNY and CDR2 is SVGAGI (reference sequence). The CDR3 is 15 residues long. J was trimmed by 4 bases and V by 6 bases; bases with no gene match: 10. The CDR3, as DNA: TGTGCCAGCAGCGTTGGAGCGGGAAGCCCAGATACGCAGTATTTT. This translates into CASSVGAGSPDTQYF.